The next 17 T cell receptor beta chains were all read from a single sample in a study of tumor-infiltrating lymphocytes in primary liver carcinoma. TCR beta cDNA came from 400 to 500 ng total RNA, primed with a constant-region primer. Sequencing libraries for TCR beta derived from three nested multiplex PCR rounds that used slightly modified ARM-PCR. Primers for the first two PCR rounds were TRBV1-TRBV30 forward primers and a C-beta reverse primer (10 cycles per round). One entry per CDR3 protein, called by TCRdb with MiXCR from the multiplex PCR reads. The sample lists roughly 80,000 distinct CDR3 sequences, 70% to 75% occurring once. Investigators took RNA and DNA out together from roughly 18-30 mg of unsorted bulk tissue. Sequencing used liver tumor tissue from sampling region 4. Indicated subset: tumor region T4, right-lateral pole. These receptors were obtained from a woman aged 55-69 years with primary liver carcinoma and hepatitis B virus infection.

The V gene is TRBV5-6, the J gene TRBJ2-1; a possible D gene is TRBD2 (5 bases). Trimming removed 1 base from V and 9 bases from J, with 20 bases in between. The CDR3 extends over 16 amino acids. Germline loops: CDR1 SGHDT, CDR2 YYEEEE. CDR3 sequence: CASSLRFGSEGGEQFF. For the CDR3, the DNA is TGTGCCAGCAGCTTGCGTTTTGGTAGCGAGGGTGGTGAGCAGTTCTTC.

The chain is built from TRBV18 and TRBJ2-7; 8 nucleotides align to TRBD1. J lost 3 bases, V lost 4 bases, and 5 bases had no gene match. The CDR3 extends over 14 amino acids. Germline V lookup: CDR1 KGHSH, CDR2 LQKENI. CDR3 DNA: TGTGCCAGCTCACTATCGACAGGGGACTACGAGCAGTACTTC. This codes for CASSLSTGDYEQYF.

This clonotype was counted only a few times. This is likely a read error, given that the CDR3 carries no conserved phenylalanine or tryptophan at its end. The CDR3 nucleotides are TGTGCCAGCAGTTCAGGGGAACAGACCCAGTACCTC. Its translation: CASSSGEQTQYL. J is TRBJ2-5 and V is TRBV28; D may be TRBD1 (6 bases). The V gene lost 4 bases and the J gene lost 6 bases, with 9 bases spanning the gap. Germline V gene sequence: CDR1 MDHEN, CDR2 SYDVKM. CDR3 length: 12 residues.

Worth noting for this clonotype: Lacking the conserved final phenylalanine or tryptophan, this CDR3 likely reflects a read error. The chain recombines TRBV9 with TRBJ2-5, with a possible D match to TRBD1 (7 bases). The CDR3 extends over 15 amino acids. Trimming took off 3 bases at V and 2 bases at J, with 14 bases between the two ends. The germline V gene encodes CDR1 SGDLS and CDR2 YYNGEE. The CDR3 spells CASSGGGSGQETQYS. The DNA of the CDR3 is TGTGCCAGCAGCGGAGGGGGCAGCGGGCAAGAGACCCAGTACTCC.

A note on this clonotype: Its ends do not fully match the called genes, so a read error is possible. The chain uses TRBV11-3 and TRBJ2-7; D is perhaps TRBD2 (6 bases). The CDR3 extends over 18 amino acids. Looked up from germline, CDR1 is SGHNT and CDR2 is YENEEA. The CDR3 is CASCLETSGTPGTYEQYF. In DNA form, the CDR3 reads TGTGCCAGCTGCTTAGAGACTAGTGGAACCCCTGGGACCTACGAGCAGTACTTC. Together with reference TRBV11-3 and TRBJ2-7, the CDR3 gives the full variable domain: EAGVVQSPRYKIIEKKQPVAFWCNPISGHNTLYWYLQNLGQGPELLIRYENEEAVDDSQLPKDRFSAERLKGVDSTLKIQPAELGDSAVYLCASCLETSGTPGTYEQYFGPGTRLTVT.

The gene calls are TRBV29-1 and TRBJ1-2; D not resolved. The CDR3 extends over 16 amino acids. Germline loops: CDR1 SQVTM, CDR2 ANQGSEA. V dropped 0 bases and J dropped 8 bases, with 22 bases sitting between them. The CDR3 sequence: CSVEDQGDMGFHGYTF. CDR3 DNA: TGCAGCGTTGAAGATCAAGGAGACATGGGGTTCCACGGCTACACCTTC.

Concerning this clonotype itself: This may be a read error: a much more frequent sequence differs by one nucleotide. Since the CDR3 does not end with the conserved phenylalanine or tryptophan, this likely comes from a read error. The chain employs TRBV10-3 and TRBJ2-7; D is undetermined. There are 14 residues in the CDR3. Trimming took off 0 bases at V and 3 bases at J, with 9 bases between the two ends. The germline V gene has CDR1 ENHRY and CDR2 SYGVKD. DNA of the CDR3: TGTGCCATCAGTGAGTCTCGGAACAACTACGAGCAGTACTAC. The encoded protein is CAISESRNNYEQYY.

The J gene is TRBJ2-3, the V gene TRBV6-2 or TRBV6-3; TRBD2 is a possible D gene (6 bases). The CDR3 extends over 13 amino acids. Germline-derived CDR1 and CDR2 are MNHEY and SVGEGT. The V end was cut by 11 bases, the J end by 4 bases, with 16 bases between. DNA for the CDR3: TGTGCCGAATGGAGGGAGGTATCAGATACGCAGTATTTT. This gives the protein CAEWREVSDTQYF.

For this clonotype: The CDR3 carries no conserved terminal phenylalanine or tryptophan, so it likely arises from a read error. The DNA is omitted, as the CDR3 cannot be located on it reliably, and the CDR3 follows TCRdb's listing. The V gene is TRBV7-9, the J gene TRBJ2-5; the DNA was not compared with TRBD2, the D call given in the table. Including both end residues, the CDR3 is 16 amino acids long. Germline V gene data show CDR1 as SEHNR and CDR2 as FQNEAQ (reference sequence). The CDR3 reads CASSPRTSGIQETHYL.

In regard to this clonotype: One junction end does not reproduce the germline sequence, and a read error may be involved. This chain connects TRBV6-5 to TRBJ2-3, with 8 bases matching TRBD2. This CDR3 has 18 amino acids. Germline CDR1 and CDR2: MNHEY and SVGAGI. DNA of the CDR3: TGTGCCAGCCCCCCTAGGGGGATCGGGACTAGATGCACAGATACACAGTATTTT. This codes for CASPPRGIGTRCTDTQYF.

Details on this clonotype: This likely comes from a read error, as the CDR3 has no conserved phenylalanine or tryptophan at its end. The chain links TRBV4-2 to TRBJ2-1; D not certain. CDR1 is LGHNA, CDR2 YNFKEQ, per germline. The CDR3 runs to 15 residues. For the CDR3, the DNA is TGTGCTAGCAGCCAAGTACTAAACGGCTACAATGAGCAGTTCTTA. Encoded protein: CASSQVLNGYNEQFL.

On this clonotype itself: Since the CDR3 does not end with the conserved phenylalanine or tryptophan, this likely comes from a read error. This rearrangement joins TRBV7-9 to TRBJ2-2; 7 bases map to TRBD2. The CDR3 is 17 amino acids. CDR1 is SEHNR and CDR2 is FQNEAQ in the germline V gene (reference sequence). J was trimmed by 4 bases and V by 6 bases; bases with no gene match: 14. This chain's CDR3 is CASRRETSRSTTGELFI. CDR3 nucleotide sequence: TGTGCCAGCAGGCGAGAGACTAGCAGGAGCACCACCGGGGAGCTGTTTATT.

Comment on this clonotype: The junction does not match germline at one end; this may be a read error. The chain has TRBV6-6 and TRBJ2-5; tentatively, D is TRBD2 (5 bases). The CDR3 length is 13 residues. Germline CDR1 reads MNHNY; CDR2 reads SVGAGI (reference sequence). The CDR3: CAGSYSGGETQYF. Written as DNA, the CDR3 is TGCGCCGGCAGTTACTCAGGAGGCGAGACCCAGTACTTC.

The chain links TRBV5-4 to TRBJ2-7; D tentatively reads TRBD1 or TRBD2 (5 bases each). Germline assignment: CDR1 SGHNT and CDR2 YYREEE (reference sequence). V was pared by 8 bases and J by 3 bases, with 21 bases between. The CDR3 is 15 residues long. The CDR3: CASILATGAGYEQYF. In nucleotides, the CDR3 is TGTGCCAGTATCTTGGCGACCGGGGCAGGCTACGAGCAGTACTTC.

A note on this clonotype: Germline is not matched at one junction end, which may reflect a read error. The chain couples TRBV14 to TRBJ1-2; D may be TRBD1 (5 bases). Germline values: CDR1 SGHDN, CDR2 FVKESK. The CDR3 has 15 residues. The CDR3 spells CASSQAIGANYGYTF. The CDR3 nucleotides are TGTGCCAGCAGTCAAGCCATAGGGGCTAACTATGGCTACACCTTC.

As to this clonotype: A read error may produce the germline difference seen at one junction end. The CDR3 loop reads CTSSLATVLDGYTF. Written as DNA, the CDR3 is TGTACCAGTAGCTTAGCTACGGTTCTTGATGGCTACACCTTC. This chain links TRBV11-3 with TRBJ1-2; D is unresolved. The CDR3 is 14 amino acids. Germline values: CDR1 SGHNT, CDR2 YENEEA. Variable domain in full (rest from reference TRBV11-3 and TRBJ1-2): EAGVVQSPRYKIIEKKQPVAFWCNPISGHNTLYWYLQNLGQGPELLIRYENEEAVDDSQLPKDRFSAERLKGVDSTLKIQPAELGDSAVYLCTSSLATVLDGYTFGSGTRLTVV.

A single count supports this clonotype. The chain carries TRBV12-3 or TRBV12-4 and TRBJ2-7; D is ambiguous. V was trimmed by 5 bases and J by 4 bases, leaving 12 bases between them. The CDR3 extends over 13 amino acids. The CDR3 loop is CASSKRQTYEQYF. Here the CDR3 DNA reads TGTGCCAGCAGTAAGAGACAAACGTACGAGCAGTACTTC.